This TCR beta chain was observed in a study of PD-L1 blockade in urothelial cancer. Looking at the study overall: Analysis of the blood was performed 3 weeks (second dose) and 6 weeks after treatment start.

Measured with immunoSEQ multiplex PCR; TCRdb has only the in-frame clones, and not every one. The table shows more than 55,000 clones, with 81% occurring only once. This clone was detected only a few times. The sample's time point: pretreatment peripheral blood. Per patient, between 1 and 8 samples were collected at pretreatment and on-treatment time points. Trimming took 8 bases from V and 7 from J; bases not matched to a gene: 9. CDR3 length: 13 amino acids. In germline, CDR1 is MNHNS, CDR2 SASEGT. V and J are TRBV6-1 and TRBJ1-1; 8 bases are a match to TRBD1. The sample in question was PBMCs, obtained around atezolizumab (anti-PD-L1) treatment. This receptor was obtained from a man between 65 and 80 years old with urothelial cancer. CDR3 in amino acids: CASDRTGNDEAFF. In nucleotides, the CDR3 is TGTGCCAGCGACCGGACAGGGAACGATGAAGCTTTCTTT.